The clone carrying this T cell receptor beta chain was recorded many times. What it binds is unknown. The data derive from a study of Ad26.COV2.S vaccination and SARS-CoV-2 variants. The treatment: approximately 18 received Ad26.COV2.S at low or high dose, single or two shots; 5 received placebo; per-sample allocation not given. Following the first vaccine or placebo injection, samples were taken on day 63. Germline V CDR1 and CDR2: LGHDT, YNNKEL (reference sequence). Trimming stripped 4 bases from V and 7 bases from J, with 17 bases between. The CDR3 sequence is 15 residues long. Some clones are missing from TCRdb's copy, which holds only in-frame ones; the method was immunoSEQ multiplex PCR. The sample lists 300,000 to 400,000 clones, roughly 81% occurring once. Whole-study findings and limits: Breadth of non-spike TCRs did not differ between vaccinees and placebo recipients. Ad26.COV2.S recipients had broader spike-specific TCRs (P = 0.0014).

Sample: peripheral blood, taken in a trial of Ad26.COV2.S vaccine versus placebo. This clonotype originated in a person between 18 and 60 years old who received the Ad26.COV2.S COVID-19 vaccine or a placebo. The chain links TRBV3-1 (or the pseudogene TRBV3-2) to TRBJ2-1; D is perhaps TRBD1 (5 bases). This CDR3 reads CASSRQTRLVNEQFF. The CDR3 DNA follows: TGTGCCAGCAGCCGACAGACGCGGCTAGTTAATGAGCAGTTCTTC.